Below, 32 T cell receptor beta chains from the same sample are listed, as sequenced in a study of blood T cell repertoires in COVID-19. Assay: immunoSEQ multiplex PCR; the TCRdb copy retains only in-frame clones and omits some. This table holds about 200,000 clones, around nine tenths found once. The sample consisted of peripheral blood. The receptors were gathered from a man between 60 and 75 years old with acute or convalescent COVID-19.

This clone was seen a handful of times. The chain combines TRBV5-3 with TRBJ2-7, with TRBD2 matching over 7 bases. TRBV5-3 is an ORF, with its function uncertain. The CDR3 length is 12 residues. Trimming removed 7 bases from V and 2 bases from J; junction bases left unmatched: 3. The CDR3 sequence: CARGGDPYEQYF. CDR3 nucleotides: TGTGCCAGAGGGGGGGACCCCTACGAGCAGTACTTC.

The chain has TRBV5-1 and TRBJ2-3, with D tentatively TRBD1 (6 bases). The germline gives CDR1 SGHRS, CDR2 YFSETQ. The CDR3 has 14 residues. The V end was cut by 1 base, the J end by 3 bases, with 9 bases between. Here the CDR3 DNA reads TGCGCCAGCAGCTTGAATAGGGGGACAGATACGCAGTATTTT. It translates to CASSLNRGTDTQYF.

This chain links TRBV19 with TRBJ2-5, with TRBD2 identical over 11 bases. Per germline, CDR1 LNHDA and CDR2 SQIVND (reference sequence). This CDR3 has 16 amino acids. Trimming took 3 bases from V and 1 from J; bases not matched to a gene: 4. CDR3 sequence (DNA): TGTGCCAGTAGTATCCGCACTAGCGGGGGCCAAGAGACCCAGTACTTC. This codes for CASSIRTSGGQETQYF.

The chain's CDR3 is CASSLPGGLAKNIQYF. The CDR3 nucleotides are TGCGCCAGCAGCTTACCTGGGGGCTTAGCCAAAAACATTCAGTACTTC. The J gene is TRBJ2-4, the V gene TRBV5-1, with D tentatively TRBD1 (6 bases). V lost 2 bases and J 0 bases, leaving 12 bases between the germline ends. The V gene's germline CDR1 is SGHRS and CDR2 YFSETQ. The CDR3 spans 16 residues.

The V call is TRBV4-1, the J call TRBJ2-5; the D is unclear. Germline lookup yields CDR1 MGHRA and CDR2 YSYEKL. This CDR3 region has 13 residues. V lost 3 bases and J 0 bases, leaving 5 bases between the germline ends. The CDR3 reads CASSQGHQETQYF. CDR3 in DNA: TGCGCCAGCAGCCAGGGCCACCAAGAGACCCAGTACTTC.

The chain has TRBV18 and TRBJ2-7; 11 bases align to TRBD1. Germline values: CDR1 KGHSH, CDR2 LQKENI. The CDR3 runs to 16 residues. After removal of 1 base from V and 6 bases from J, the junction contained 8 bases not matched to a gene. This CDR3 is CASSPLGGTGGGEQYF. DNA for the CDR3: TGTGCCAGCTCACCACTAGGTGGGACAGGGGGAGGCGAGCAGTACTTC.

The CDR3 nucleotides read TGTGCCAGCAGTGAAGCGCAGTCTGGGGCCAACGTCCTGACTTTC. This sequence encodes CASSEAQSGANVLTF. V and J are TRBV6-1 and TRBJ2-6; D remains unclear. CDR1 MNHNS and CDR2 SASEGT come from the germline V gene. The CDR3 sequence is 15 residues long. V lost 0 bases and J 1 base, leaving 4 bases between the germline ends.

In nucleotides, the CDR3 is TGTGCCAGCAAACTAATCGGCGGCGGGAGAGAAAAACTGTTTTTT. Its translation is CASKLIGGGREKLFF. This sequence joins TRBV6-6 and TRBJ1-4; D uncertain. The V gene lost 7 bases and the J gene lost 8 bases, with 20 bases spanning the gap. Germline V CDR1 and CDR2: MNHNY, SVGAGI (reference sequence). CDR3 length: 15 amino acids.

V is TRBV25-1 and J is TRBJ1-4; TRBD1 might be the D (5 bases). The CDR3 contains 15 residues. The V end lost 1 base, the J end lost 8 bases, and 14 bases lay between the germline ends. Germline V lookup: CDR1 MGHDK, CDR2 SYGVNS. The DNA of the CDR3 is TGTGCCAGCAGTGAATTGGGGCAGGTCCCCGAAAAACTGTTTTTT. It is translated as CASSELGQVPEKLFF.

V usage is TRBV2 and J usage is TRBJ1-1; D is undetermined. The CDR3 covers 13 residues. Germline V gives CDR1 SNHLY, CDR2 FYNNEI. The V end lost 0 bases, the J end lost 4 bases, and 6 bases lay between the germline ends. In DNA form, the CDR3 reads TGTGCCAGCAGTGAAGCCCCCGGCACTGAAGCTTTCTTT. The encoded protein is CASSEAPGTEAFF.

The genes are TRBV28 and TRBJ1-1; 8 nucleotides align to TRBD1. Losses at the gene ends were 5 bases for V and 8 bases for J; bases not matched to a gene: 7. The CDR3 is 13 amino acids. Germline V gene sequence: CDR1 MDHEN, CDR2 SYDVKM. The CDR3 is CASSPDRGPEAFF. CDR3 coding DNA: TGTGCCAGCAGTCCCGACAGGGGCCCCGAAGCTTTCTTT.

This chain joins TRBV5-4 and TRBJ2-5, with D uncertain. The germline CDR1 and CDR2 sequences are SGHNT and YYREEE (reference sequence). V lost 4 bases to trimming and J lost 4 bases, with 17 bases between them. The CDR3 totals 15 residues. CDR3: CASSQNQDFSETQYF. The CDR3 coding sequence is TGTGCCAGCAGCCAAAACCAGGATTTTTCAGAGACCCAGTACTTC. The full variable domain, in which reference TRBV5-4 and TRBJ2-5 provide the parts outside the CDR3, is ETGVTQSPTHLIKTRGQQVTLRCSSQSGHNTVSWYQQALGQGPQFIFQYYREEENGRGNFPPRFSGLQFPNYSSELNVNALELDDSALYLCASSQNQDFSETQYFGPGTRLLVL.

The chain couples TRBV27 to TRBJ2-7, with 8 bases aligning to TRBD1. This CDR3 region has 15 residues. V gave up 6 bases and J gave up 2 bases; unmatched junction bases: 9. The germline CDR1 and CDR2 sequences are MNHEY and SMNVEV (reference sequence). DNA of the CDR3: TGTGCCAGCAGGAACCCCGGGACAGGAGCCTACGAGCAGTACTTC. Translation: CASRNPGTGAYEQYF.

The CDR3 here is CATSDSRLARTGELFF. The CDR3 region has the DNA TGTGCCACCAGTGATTCAAGGCTAGCGAGGACCGGGGAGCTGTTTTTT. The chain has TRBV24-1 and TRBJ2-2, with D possibly matching TRBD2 (6 bases). This CDR3 has 16 residues. Germline CDR1 KGHDR, CDR2 SFDVKD. Trimming pared 2 bases from V and 5 bases from J, leaving 14 bases between.

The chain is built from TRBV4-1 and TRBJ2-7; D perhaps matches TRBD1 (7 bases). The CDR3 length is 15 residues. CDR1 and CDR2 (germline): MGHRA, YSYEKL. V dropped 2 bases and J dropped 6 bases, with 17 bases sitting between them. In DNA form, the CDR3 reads TGCGCCAGCAGCCAATTGAGGGGGCGTAGCGGCGAGCAGTACTTC. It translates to CASSQLRGRSGEQYF.

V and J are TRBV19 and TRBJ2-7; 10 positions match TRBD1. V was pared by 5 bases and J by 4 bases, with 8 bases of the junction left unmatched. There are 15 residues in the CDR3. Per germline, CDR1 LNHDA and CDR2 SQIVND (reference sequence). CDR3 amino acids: CASSGLRTGGYEQYF. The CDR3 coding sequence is TGTGCCAGTAGTGGCCTGCGGACAGGGGGGTACGAGCAGTACTTC.

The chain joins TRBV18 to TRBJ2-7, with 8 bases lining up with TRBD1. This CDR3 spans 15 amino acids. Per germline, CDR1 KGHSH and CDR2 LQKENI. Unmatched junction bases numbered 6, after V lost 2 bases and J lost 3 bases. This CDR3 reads CASSPDRGHRYEQYF. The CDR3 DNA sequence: TGTGCCAGCTCACCAGACAGGGGCCACCGCTACGAGCAGTACTTC.

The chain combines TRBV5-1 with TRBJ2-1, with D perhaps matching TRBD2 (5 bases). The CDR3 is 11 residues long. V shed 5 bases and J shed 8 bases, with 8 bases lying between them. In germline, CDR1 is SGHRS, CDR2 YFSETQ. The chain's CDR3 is CASSGSDEQFF. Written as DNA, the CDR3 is TGCGCCAGCAGTGGGAGCGATGAGCAGTTCTTC.

The CDR3 sequence is CASSPQGVIWGGADYGYTF. For the CDR3, the DNA is TGTGCCAGCAGCCCCCAAGGGGTGATCTGGGGGGGCGCTGACTATGGCTACACCTTC. The V call is TRBV3-1 (or the pseudogene TRBV3-2), the J call TRBJ1-2, with D possibly matching TRBD1 (6 bases). CDR1 is LGHDT and CDR2 is YNNKEL in the germline V gene (reference sequence). The CDR3 sequence is 19 residues long. Trimming stripped 4 bases from V and 3 bases from J, with 27 bases between.

In DNA form, the CDR3 reads TGTGCCAGCAGCCAAGACCAGGGCGCTGAAGCTTTCTTT. The encoded protein is CASSQDQGAEAFF. This chain links TRBV4-2 with TRBJ1-1; D perhaps matches TRBD1 (5 bases). The germline V gene encodes CDR1 LGHNA and CDR2 YNFKEQ. Trimming left V 0 bases short and J 6 bases short, with 8 bases between. The CDR3 is 13 residues long.

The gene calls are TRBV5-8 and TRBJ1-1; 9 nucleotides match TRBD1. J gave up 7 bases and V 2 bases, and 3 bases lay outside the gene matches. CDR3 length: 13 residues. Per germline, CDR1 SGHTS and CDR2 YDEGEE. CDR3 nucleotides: TGTGCCAGCAGCTTATACAGGGGGCGTGAAGCTTTCTTT. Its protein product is CASSLYRGREAFF.

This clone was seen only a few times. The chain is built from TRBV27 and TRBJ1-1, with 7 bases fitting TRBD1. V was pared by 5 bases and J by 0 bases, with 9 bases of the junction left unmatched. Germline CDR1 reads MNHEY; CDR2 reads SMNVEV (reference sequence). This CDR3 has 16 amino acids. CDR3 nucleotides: TGTGCCAGCAGTCCCGACAGGGCCGCAATGAACACTGAAGCTTTCTTT. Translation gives CASSPDRAAMNTEAFF.

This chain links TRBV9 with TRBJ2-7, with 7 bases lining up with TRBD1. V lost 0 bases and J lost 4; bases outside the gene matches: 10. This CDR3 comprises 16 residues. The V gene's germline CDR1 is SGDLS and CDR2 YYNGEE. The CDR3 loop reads CASSVARDSGFYEQYF. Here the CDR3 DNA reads TGTGCCAGCAGCGTAGCCCGGGACAGCGGATTTTACGAGCAGTACTTC.

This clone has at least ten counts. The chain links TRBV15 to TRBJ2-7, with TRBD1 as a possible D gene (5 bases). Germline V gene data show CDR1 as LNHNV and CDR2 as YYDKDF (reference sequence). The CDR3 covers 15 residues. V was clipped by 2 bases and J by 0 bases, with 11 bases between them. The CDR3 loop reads CATSRHRISSYEQYF. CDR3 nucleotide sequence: TGTGCCACCAGCAGACACAGGATTAGCTCCTACGAGCAGTACTTC.

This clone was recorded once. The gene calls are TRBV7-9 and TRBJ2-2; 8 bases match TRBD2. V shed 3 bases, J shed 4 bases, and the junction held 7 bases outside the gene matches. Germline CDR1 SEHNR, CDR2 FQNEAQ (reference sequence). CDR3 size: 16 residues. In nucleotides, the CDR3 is TGTGCCAGCAGCTTTACACGGCGGGGGGTCACCGGGGAGCTGTTTTTT. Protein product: CASSFTRRGVTGELFF.

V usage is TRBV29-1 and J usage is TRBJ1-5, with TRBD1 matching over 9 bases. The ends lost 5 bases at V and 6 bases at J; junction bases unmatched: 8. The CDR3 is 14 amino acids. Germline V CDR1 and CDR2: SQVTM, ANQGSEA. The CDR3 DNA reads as TGCAGCGTTAATGGACAGGGGACGGCTCAGCCCCAGCATTTT. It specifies CSVNGQGTAQPQHF.

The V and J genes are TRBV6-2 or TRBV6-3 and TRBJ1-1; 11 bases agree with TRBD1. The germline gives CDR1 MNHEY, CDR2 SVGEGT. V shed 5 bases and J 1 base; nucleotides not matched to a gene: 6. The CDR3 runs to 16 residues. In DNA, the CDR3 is TGTGCCAGCAGTCCCGGGGACAGGGGGTGGAACACTGAAGCTTTCTTT. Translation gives CASSPGDRGWNTEAFF.

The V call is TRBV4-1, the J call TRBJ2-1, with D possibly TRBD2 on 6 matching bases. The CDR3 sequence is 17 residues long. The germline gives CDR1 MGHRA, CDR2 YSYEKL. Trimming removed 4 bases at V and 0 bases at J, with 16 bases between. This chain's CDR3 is CASSLSLSGSSYNEQFF. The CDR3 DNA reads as TGCGCCAGCAGCCTCAGTCTTAGCGGCAGCTCCTACAATGAGCAGTTCTTC.

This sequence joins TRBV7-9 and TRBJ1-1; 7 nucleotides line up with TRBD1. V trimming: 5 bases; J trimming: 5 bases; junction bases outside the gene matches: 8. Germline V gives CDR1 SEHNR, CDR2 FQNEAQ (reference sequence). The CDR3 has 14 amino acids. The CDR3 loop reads CASSPRGAETEAFF. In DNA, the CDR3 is TGTGCCAGCAGCCCCAGGGGGGCAGAGACTGAAGCTTTCTTT.

CDR3 sequence reads: CASSLDGTAAYNEQFF. The CDR3 region has the DNA TGCGCCAGCAGCTTGGATGGGACAGCGGCCTACAATGAGCAGTTCTTC. This chain uses TRBV5-1 with TRBJ2-1; 7 positions match TRBD1. The CDR3 runs to 16 residues. After removal of 0 bases from V and 2 bases from J, the junction contained 5 bases not matched to a gene. Germline CDR1 and CDR2: SGHRS and YFSETQ.

The CDR3 nucleotides read TGTGCCAGCAGTAGCAACAGGGGTCTGTTCTCCTACGAGCAGTACTTC. Its protein product is CASSSNRGLFSYEQYF. The chain combines TRBV25-1 with TRBJ2-7, with TRBD1 matching 7 bases. The CDR3 length is 16 residues. Per the germline V gene, CDR1 is MGHDK and CDR2 is SYGVNS. Trimming cost V 5 bases and J 0 bases; bases outside gene matches: 10.

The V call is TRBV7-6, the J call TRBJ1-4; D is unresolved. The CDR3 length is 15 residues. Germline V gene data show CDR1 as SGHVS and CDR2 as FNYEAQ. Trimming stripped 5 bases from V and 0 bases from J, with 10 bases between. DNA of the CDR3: TGTGCCAGCAGCCCCTTATTCGCAACTAATGAAAAACTGTTTTTT. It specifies CASSPLFATNEKLFF.